Following are 22 T cell receptor beta chains from one sample sequenced in a study of beta chain features in type 1 diabetes. Sequencing targeted expressed TCRB transcripts, as all isolated RNA had been reverse transcribed. Only in-frame clones appear in the TCRdb table, and some are missing; sequencing was by immunoSEQ multiplex PCR. The data contain fewer than 350,000 clones, 7.5% to 9.5% of them singletons. The sample taken for sequencing was central memory CD4+ T cells from blood. The origin of the receptors is a woman aged 18-35 years in good health.

This clone was seen at least ten times. The V gene is TRBV10-2, the J gene TRBJ2-3; tentatively, D is TRBD2 (6 bases). Germline CDR1 WSHSY, CDR2 SAAADI. Trimming removed 7 bases at V and 5 bases at J, with 10 bases between. The CDR3 covers 12 residues. The CDR3 here is CASKGAGDTQYF. The CDR3 nucleotides read TGCGCCAGCAAGGGAGCGGGAGATACGCAGTATTTT.

This clone was observed a handful of times. The V call is TRBV19, the J call TRBJ2-2, with D possibly being TRBD1 (5 bases). The CDR3 runs 13 residues. Germline V gives CDR1 LNHDA, CDR2 SQIVND (reference sequence). V lost 3 bases and J 6 bases, leaving 8 bases between the germline ends. CDR3 DNA sequence: TGTGCCAGTAGTATCGGCAGGGCCGGGGAGCTGTTTTTT. Translated: CASSIGRAGELFF.

The chain carries TRBV19 and TRBJ2-4; 10 bases line up with TRBD1. CDR3 size: 15 residues. In germline, CDR1 is LNHDA, CDR2 SQIVND (reference sequence). The trim removed 3 bases at V and 3 bases at J, leaving 2 bases unmatched. CDR3 DNA sequence: TGTGCCAGTAGTATGGGGGACAGGGGCAAAAACATTCAGTACTTC. Translated: CASSMGDRGKNIQYF. The whole variable domain, filled in from reference TRBV19 and TRBJ2-4, reads DGGITQSPKYLFRKEGQNVTLSCEQNLNHDAMYWYRQDPGQGLRLIYYSQIVNDFQKGDIAEGYSVSREKKESFPLTVTSAQKNPTAFYLCASSMGDRGKNIQYFGAGTRLSVL.

V usage is TRBV27 and J usage is TRBJ2-1, with D possibly called TRBD1 or TRBD2 (5 bases each). The germline V and J ends were trimmed by 9 bases and 6 bases, with 18 bases remaining between them. CDR1 and CDR2 from the germline V gene are MNHEY and SMNVEV (reference sequence). This CDR3 is 14 amino acids long. CDR3 DNA sequence: TGTGCCAGTCGGGACCTGGCGGGTGCCAATGAGCAGTTCTTC. Protein: CASRDLAGANEQFF.

The chain joins TRBV11-2 to TRBJ1-2; 7 bases align to TRBD1. The CDR3 covers 13 residues. Germline V lookup: CDR1 SGHAT, CDR2 FQNNGV. Trimming cost V 2 bases and J 8 bases; bases outside gene matches: 5. The CDR3 here is CASSLPTGRGYTF. CDR3 in DNA: TGTGCCAGCAGCTTACCGACAGGGAGGGGCTACACCTTC. Combining the CDR3 with reference TRBV11-2 and TRBJ1-2 gives the whole variable domain EAGVAQSPRYKIIEKRQSVAFWCNPISGHATLYWYQQILGQGPKLLIQFQNNGVVDDSQLPKDRFSAERLKGVDSTLKIQPAKLEDSAVYLCASSLPTGRGYTFGSGTRLTVV.

This clone was recorded a few times. This chain uses TRBV27 with TRBJ2-1, with 11 bases that match TRBD2. The CDR3 is 15 amino acids. V dropped 2 bases and J dropped 7; count of bases not matched to a gene: 4. Germline V gene sequence: CDR1 MNHEY, CDR2 SMNVEV (reference sequence). The CDR3 protein is CASSLLRTSGNEQFF. CDR3 coding DNA: TGTGCCAGCAGTTTACTTCGGACTAGCGGGAATGAGCAGTTCTTC.

Notes on this clone: The same CDR3 is also encoded by other DNA sequences in this sample. The chain recombines TRBV4-3 with TRBJ1-2; a weak D match, TRBD1 (5 bases). Germline lookup yields CDR1 LGHNA and CDR2 YSLEER. CDR3 size: 13 residues. The V end was cut by 4 bases, the J end by 5 bases, with 11 bases between. The CDR3 spells CASSRGSGYGYTF. The CDR3 nucleotides read TGCGCCAGCAGCCGGGGCAGTGGGTATGGCTACACCTTC.

This clone was seen a few times. The V gene is TRBV6-5, the J gene TRBJ2-1; 7 nucleotides align to TRBD2. Germline loops: CDR1 MNHEY, CDR2 SVGAGI. This CDR3 contains 12 residues. V gave up 4 bases and J gave up 10 bases; unmatched junction bases: 4. The CDR3 is CASSSSSGEQFF. CDR3 nucleotides: TGTGCCAGCAGTTCCAGTAGCGGGGAGCAGTTCTTC.

The rearrangement joins TRBV10-3 to TRBJ1-1, with 7 bases identical to TRBD1. The CDR3 is made up of 13 amino acids. With V trimmed by 5 bases and J by 3 bases, 3 bases remained unmatched. The germline CDR1 and CDR2 sequences are ENHRY and SYGVKD. The CDR3 DNA reads as TGTGCCATCAGTCGAACAGGGGACACTGAAGCTTTCTTT. This translates into CAISRTGDTEAFF.

This clone was counted between two and nine times. The CDR3 DNA follows: TGTGCCAGCAGCCCAGGGAGCAGAAACCCCTACGAGCAGTACTTC. It specifies CASSPGSRNPYEQYF. This sequence joins TRBV11-2 and TRBJ2-7, with D possibly called TRBD1 or TRBD2 (5 bases each). Trimming shortened V by 5 bases and J by 2 bases, and 16 bases separated the two germline ends. Germline assignment: CDR1 SGHAT and CDR2 FQNNGV. The CDR3 is 15 residues long.

This clone was seen only a few times. J is TRBJ2-2 and V is TRBV9, with D unresolved. CDR3 size: 14 residues. Germline CDR1 reads SGDLS; CDR2 reads YYNGEE. The V and J ends lost 3 bases and 7 bases respectively, with 13 bases between them. In DNA form, the CDR3 reads TGTGCCAGCAGCGGTAGGGTTATGGGCGGGGAGCTGTTTTTT. Translated: CASSGRVMGGELFF. The full variable domain, in which reference TRBV9 and TRBJ2-2 provide the parts outside the CDR3, is DSGVTQTPKHLITATGQRVTLRCSPRSGDLSVYWYQQSLDQGLQFLIQYYNGEERAKGNILERFSAQQFPDLHSELNLSSLELGDSALYFCASSGRVMGGELFFGEGSRLTVL.

The chain employs TRBV7-2 and TRBJ2-1; the match to TRBD2 covers 11 bases. J gave up 0 bases and V 4 bases, and 2 bases lay outside the gene matches. The germline V gene encodes CDR1 SGHTA and CDR2 FQGNSA. The CDR3 loop spans 16 amino acids. CDR3 protein: CASSSGLAASYNEQFF. The DNA of the CDR3 is TGTGCCAGCAGCTCGGGACTAGCGGCCTCCTACAATGAGCAGTTCTTC.

At least ten counts were recorded for this clone. The chain has TRBV10-3 and TRBJ2-3; possible D gene TRBD1, 5 bases. Trimming pared 3 bases from V and 3 bases from J, leaving 10 bases between. Germline V gives CDR1 ENHRY, CDR2 SYGVKD. The CDR3 has 14 amino acids. The CDR3 DNA is TGTGCCATCAGTGATGGCAGGGCGACAGATACGCAGTATTTT. This sequence encodes CAISDGRATDTQYF.

The rearrangement uses TRBV5-1 and TRBJ2-3, with 8 bases matching TRBD1. Germline loops: CDR1 SGHRS, CDR2 YFSETQ. V shed 0 bases, J shed 4 bases, and the junction held 7 bases outside the gene matches. The CDR3 has 16 residues. The chain's CDR3 is CASSLEGQVGADTQYF. DNA for the CDR3: TGCGCCAGCAGCTTGGAGGGACAGGTAGGGGCAGATACGCAGTATTTT.

The genes are TRBV5-4 and TRBJ2-6; no definite D call. Germline CDR1 SGHNT, CDR2 YYREEE (reference sequence). Deletions cut 0 bases from V and 2 bases from J, with 12 bases between. The length of the CDR3 is 17 residues. The CDR3 is CASSLAQRWAGANVLTF. Written as DNA, the CDR3 is TGTGCCAGCAGCTTGGCTCAACGCTGGGCTGGGGCCAACGTCCTGACTTTC.

This clone occurred a few times. CDR3 in amino acids: CASSLGTTMETQYF. The DNA of the CDR3 is TGTGCCAGCAGCTTGGGGACTACAATGGAGACCCAGTACTTC. The gene calls are TRBV7-2 and TRBJ2-5; 7 nucleotides line up with TRBD2. This CDR3 comprises 14 residues. Trimming at V came to 3 bases and at J to 5 bases, leaving 6 bases not matched to a gene. CDR1 and CDR2 (germline): SGHTA, FQGNSA.

This clone turned up a few times. This chain connects TRBV7-6 to TRBJ1-1, with D hard to call. The CDR3 is made up of 14 amino acids. The V and J ends lost 3 bases and 0 bases respectively, with 8 bases between them. Germline lookup yields CDR1 SGHVS and CDR2 FNYEAQ. CDR3 nucleotides: TGTGCCAGCAGCTTGGCCGGAGTGAACACTGAAGCTTTCTTT. Translated, it gives CASSLAGVNTEAFF.

The table lists this clone with a count of one. The chain carries TRBV11-3 and TRBJ2-1, with 15 nucleotides matching TRBD2. Germline V CDR1 and CDR2: SGHNT, YENEEA. The CDR3 covers 18 residues. Unmatched junction bases numbered 3, after V lost 2 bases and J lost 1 base. CDR3 DNA sequence: TGTGCCAGCAGCTTATCGGGACTAGCGGGAGGTTCCTACAATGAGCAGTTCTTC. Translation gives CASSLSGLAGGSYNEQFF.

The rearrangement links TRBV6-1 to TRBJ1-1; TRBD1 matches at 7 bases. The CDR3 loop spans 14 amino acids. The J segment lost 0 bases and the V segment lost 6 bases, leaving 4 bases of the junction unmatched. Germline CDR1 MNHNS, CDR2 SASEGT. For the CDR3, the DNA is TGTGCCAGCAGGGCGGGACAGATGAACACTGAAGCTTTCTTT. Protein product: CASRAGQMNTEAFF.

This clone has at least ten counts. The CDR3 loop reads CASSPQEDSYEQYV. The DNA of the CDR3 is TGTGCCAGCAGTCCCCAGGAGGATTCCTACGAGCAGTACGTC. The chain employs TRBV2 and TRBJ2-7; possibly TRBD2 for D (5 bases). The CDR3 runs to 14 residues. Per germline, CDR1 SNHLY and CDR2 FYNNEI. V was clipped by 5 bases and J by 1 base, with 12 bases between them.

The genes are TRBV6-5 and TRBJ2-5; D is unclear. Per germline, CDR1 MNHEY and CDR2 SVGAGI. The CDR3 extends over 14 amino acids. V was trimmed by 8 bases and J by 3 bases, leaving 16 bases between them. The CDR3, as DNA: TGTGCCAGCCGCCCTATCAAGGTAGAAGAGACCCAGTACTTC. Translated, it gives CASRPIKVEETQYF.

The rearrangement links TRBV2 to TRBJ2-2; D ambiguous. With 6 bases removed from V and 8 bases from J, the gap between germline ends came to 10 bases. Germline V gene data show CDR1 as SNHLY and CDR2 as FYNNEI. The CDR3 extends over 12 amino acids. The CDR3 reads CASREFVGELFF. CDR3 DNA: TGTGCCAGCAGGGAATTTGTGGGGGAGCTGTTTTTT. Full variable domain (outside the CDR3, taken from reference TRBV2 and TRBJ2-2): EPEVTQTPSHQVTQMGQEVILRCVPISNHLYFYWYRQILGQKVEFLVSFYNNEISEKSEIFDDQFSVERPDGSNFTLKIRSTKLEDSAMYFCASREFVGELFFGEGSRLTVL.